The next 16 T cell receptor beta chains were all read from a single sample in a study of glioma-infiltrating T cells. Amplification of TCR alpha and beta CDR3 regions from RNA used iRepertoire nested multiplex PCR. TCRdb re-called the multiplex PCR reads through MiXCR, storing one row per CDR3 protein. Among around 390,000 distinct CDR3 sequences listed, 35% to 45% were seen once. Sequencing used glioma tissue, nonneoplastic brain tissue, or PBMCs (not recorded which). The receptor set was obtained from a human donor with low-grade glioma or glioblastoma, undergoing nonglioma brain surgery, or in good health (not recorded which).

This clonotype has more than one count but fewer than ten. V and J are TRBV6-1 and TRBJ2-1; 9 bases are a match to TRBD2. V dropped 10 bases and J dropped 8; count of bases not matched to a gene: 12. The CDR3 runs to 14 residues. The germline V gene has CDR1 MNHNS and CDR2 SASEGT. CDR3 sequence (DNA): TGTGCCACCCAACGGGGTAGCGGGAGCTATGAGCAGTTCTTC. Protein sequence: CATQRGSGSYEQFF.

As to this clonotype: At one end, the junction sequence differs from germline, possibly due to a read error. The genes are TRBV18 and TRBJ1-1; no firm D call. CDR3 size: 16 residues. Germline CDR1 reads KGHSH; CDR2 reads LQKENI. CDR3: CASSPTLPTKNTEDFF. DNA of the CDR3: TGTGCCAGCTCACCTACACTCCCCACGAAGAACACTGAAGATTTCTTT.

This clonotype was counted only a few times. The chain recombines TRBV7-9 with TRBJ2-7; 8 bases match TRBD2. Germline V gives CDR1 SEHNR, CDR2 FQNEAQ (reference sequence). The length of the CDR3 is 14 residues. J gave up 2 bases and V 4 bases, and 4 bases lay outside the gene matches. The DNA of the CDR3 is TGTGCCAGCAGCTCGCTCGGGGGGGCCTACGAGCAGTACTTC. It is translated as CASSSLGGAYEQYF.

This clonotype showed up just once. This may stem from a read error, because a much larger clone lies one nucleotide away. The J gene is TRBJ2-5, the V gene TRBV28, with D hard to call. The V end was cut by 5 bases, the J end by 1 base, with 8 bases between. This CDR3 has 13 amino acids. Germline V CDR1 and CDR2: MDHEN, SYDVKM. For the CDR3, the DNA is TGTGCCAGCAGTGTTAAGATCCAAGAGACCCAGTACTTC. It is translated as CASSVKIQETQYF.

This chain uses TRBV15 with TRBJ1-1; the D is unclear. The ends were cut back, 4 bases at V and 3 bases at J, with 9 bases in the middle. The germline V gene encodes CDR1 LNHNV and CDR2 YYDKDF (reference sequence). The length of the CDR3 is 13 residues. The CDR3 nucleotides read TGTGCCACCAGCACTCAGGAGGACACTGAAGCTTTCTTT. Translation: CATSTQEDTEAFF.

This clonotype occurred many times. This chain links TRBV6-1 with TRBJ2-7, with 8 bases identical to TRBD1. The germline V gene encodes CDR1 MNHNS and CDR2 SASEGT. The CDR3 covers 14 residues. J lost 3 bases, V lost 7 bases, and 8 bases had no gene match. CDR3 in amino acids: CASISDRGGYEQYF. Here the CDR3 DNA reads TGTGCCAGCATCTCCGACAGGGGTGGCTACGAGCAGTACTTC.

This chain connects TRBV19 to TRBJ2-7, with D tentatively TRBD1 or TRBD2 (5 bases each). Germline V gene sequence: CDR1 LNHDA, CDR2 SQIVND (reference sequence). The CDR3 spans 16 residues. The ends were cut back, 5 bases at V and 4 bases at J, with 21 bases in the middle. The CDR3 region is CASSPVDTGSGYEQYF. The CDR3 nucleotides read TGTGCCAGTAGTCCGGTGGACACGGGGAGTGGATACGAGCAGTACTTC.

This chain uses TRBV4-1 with TRBJ2-7; the D is unclear. Per germline, CDR1 MGHRA and CDR2 YSYEKL. There are 14 residues in the CDR3. Deletions cut 0 bases from V and 3 bases from J, with 9 bases between. The CDR3 spells CASSQDRNYYEQYF. CDR3 bases: TGCGCCAGCAGCCAAGATCGGAACTACTACGAGCAGTACTTC.

This clonotype was detected a few times. The chain joins TRBV20-1 to TRBJ1-4, with 8 positions matching TRBD1. This CDR3 is 14 amino acids long. CDR1 and CDR2 from the germline V gene are DFQATT and SNEGSKA (reference sequence). The V and J ends lost 6 bases and 7 bases, in that order; junction bases with no gene match: 10. The CDR3 protein is CSARAGGDFEKLFF. The CDR3, as DNA: TGCAGTGCGAGGGCAGGGGGCGACTTTGAAAAACTGTTTTTT.

The chain combines TRBV20-1 with TRBJ2-7, with 10 positions matching TRBD2. Germline V gives CDR1 DFQATT, CDR2 SNEGSKA (reference sequence). This CDR3 contains 13 residues. Trimming at V came to 5 bases and at J to 6 bases, leaving 7 bases not matched to a gene. The chain's CDR3 is CSAPAGGPGEQYF. CDR3 nucleotide sequence: TGCAGTGCTCCAGCGGGAGGGCCGGGCGAGCAGTACTTC.

Note on this clonotype: Germline is not matched at one junction end, which may reflect a read error. The chain combines TRBV6-8 with TRBJ2-1; D uncertain. The CDR3 spans 15 residues. Germline V gives CDR1 MNHGY, CDR2 SAAAGT. The CDR3 sequence is CASSPPRAQDNGQFF. The DNA of the CDR3 is TGTGCCAGCAGTCCTCCCCGGGCCCAAGACAATGGGCAGTTCTTC.

A note on this clonotype: Compared with germline, one end of the junction differs, possibly owing to a read error. V usage is TRBV6-2 or TRBV6-3 and J usage is TRBJ2-3, with D perhaps TRBD1 or TRBD2 (5 bases each). CDR3 length: 18 amino acids. CDR1 and CDR2 from the germline V gene are MNHEY and SVGEGT. DNA for the CDR3: TGTGCCGGCAGTTACTCGAGACAGCGGCTAGTGTATGGGGATACGCAGTATTTT. This codes for CAGSYSRQRLVYGDTQYF.

This clonotype was observed at least ten times. V is TRBV27 and J is TRBJ1-1; D is unclear. Germline V gene sequence: CDR1 MNHEY, CDR2 SMNVEV (reference sequence). The CDR3 has 14 amino acids. Trimming pared 5 bases from V and 4 bases from J, leaving 14 bases between. CDR3 bases: TGTGCCAGCAGTACTACGGTGGTGGGCACTGAAGCTTTCTTT. This gives the protein CASSTTVVGTEAFF.

This clonotype appeared a few times. This rearrangement joins TRBV20-1 to TRBJ1-3; 9 bases are shared with TRBD1. The CDR3 is made up of 13 amino acids. CDR1 and CDR2 (germline): DFQATT, SNEGSKA (reference sequence). V was pared by 7 bases and J by 2 bases, with 3 bases of the junction left unmatched. CDR3 residues: CSVYRGPGNTIYF. Written as DNA, the CDR3 is TGCAGTGTCTACAGGGGGCCTGGAAACACCATATATTTT.

This clonotype was picked up many times. The CDR3 sequence: CASSYSAVGITDTQYF. In DNA form, the CDR3 reads TGTGCCAGCAGTTACTCGGCGGTGGGGATTACAGATACGCAGTATTTT. The rearrangement joins TRBV6-6 to TRBJ2-3, with D unclear. V was cut by 0 bases and J by 3 bases, with 13 bases left in between. The CDR3 runs to 16 residues. Germline CDR1 reads MNHNY; CDR2 reads SVGAGI (reference sequence).

This clonotype was picked up many times. The CDR3 is CASSFLAGVHEQYF. CDR3 DNA: TGTGCCAGCAGTTTCCTAGCGGGAGTCCACGAGCAGTACTTC. The chain links TRBV27 to TRBJ2-7; 10 bases line up with TRBD2. The CDR3 has 14 amino acids. The ends lost 3 bases at V and 5 bases at J; junction bases unmatched: 4. In germline, CDR1 is MNHEY, CDR2 SMNVEV (reference sequence).